The TCR beta chain under discussion was sequenced for a study of T cells in Graves' hyperthyroidism and ophthalmopathy. V dropped 10 bases and J dropped 4 bases, with 19 bases sitting between them. The germline CDR1 and CDR2 sequences are MNHEY and SVGEGT. This CDR3 region has 14 residues. Amplification of TCR beta CDR3 regions was performed using RNA transcripts as template. During a first-round RT-PCR of the TCR CDR3, the HTBI primer set was used. One entry per CDR3 protein, called by TCRdb with MiXCR from the multiplex PCR reads. This table has about 360,000 distinct CDR3 sequences, under 15% appearing once. Graves' hyperthyroidism qualified as stable when ophthalmopathy did not progress within 18 months. This clonotype was recorded a few times.

This chain uses TRBV6-2 or TRBV6-3 with TRBJ1-2; no definite D call. Sequenced: blood. The receptor was derived from a woman in her late teens or twenties with Graves' hyperthyroidism. The CDR3 region has the DNA TGTGCCACAACACCAGGCAGCCTTACCTATGGCTACACCTTC. Translated: CATTPGSLTYGYTF.